This T cell receptor beta chain was sequenced during a study of cytomegalovirus exposure and HLA in healthy donors. Study-level information: Among roughly 180 million T cells, an earlier analysis found 117 million unique TCR beta sequences. Overall study results and limits: An analysis was carried out later, and it reportedly showed fewer N-insertions in an Asian-associated ancestry cluster than the approximately 700-donor mean.

This clone was detected a few times. The antigen is unknown. This PCR relied on a set of 60 Vbeta primers and 13 Jbeta primers. Per the original data handling: In a later analysis, about 11 million of approximately 86 million unique beta chains occurred in at least two donors. TCRdb keeps only in-frame clones here, not all; method: immunoSEQ multiplex PCR. V, J and clone size reflect that table, while D and trimming were determined from the DNA. The table shows 85,000 to 100,000 clones, with more than 55% occurring only once. V was shortened by 3 bases and J by 7 bases, with 21 bases between the two germline ends. The CDR3 loop spans 16 amino acids. CDR1 is SGHVS and CDR2 is FQNEAQ in the germline V gene.

The sequencing sample was made of PBMCs. The receptor comes from a human donor in good health. The V and J genes are TRBV7-8 and TRBJ1-2, with a possible D match to TRBD1 (6 bases). CDR3 protein: CASSFDAGVSAGGYTF. The DNA for the CDR3 is TGTGCCAGCAGCTTTGATGCAGGGGTCTCAGCCGGTGGCTACACCTTC.